Below, 10 T cell receptor beta chains from the same sample are listed, as sequenced in a study of human T cells and chemical hapten exposure. Each CDR3 protein gets one entry after TCRdb re-called the RACE reads with MiXCR. The sample includes tens of thousands of distinct CDR3 sequences, approximately 9.5% of them seen just once. Time point denoted: patch test 2, 6 weeks after DPC sensitization. Treatment given: therapeutic diphenylcyclopropenone sensitization with weekly scalp DPC. Unfractionated whole blood yielded total RNA. The sequencing here drew on whole blood, taken in connection with sensitization to the hapten diphenylcyclopropenone (DPC). The receptor set was obtained from a woman aged 25 to 39 with alopecia areata. Some clones in this sample may be carry-over from other donors' samples.

This clonotype has ten or more counts. The chain joins TRBV12-3 or TRBV12-4 to TRBJ2-1, with D possibly matching TRBD1 (6 bases). Trimming removed 8 bases at V and 0 bases at J, with 11 bases between. The CDR3 consists of 14 residues. The CDR3 spells CASLRGGSYNEQFF. The CDR3 DNA reads TGTGCCAGCCTGAGAGGGGGCTCCTACAATGAGCAGTTCTTC.

This clonotype was seen ten or more times. The chain is built from TRBV12-3 or TRBV12-4 and TRBJ2-5; D possibly corresponds to TRBD1 (6 bases). Trimming took 5 bases from V and 6 from J, leaving 16 bases between them. The CDR3 has 14 amino acids. The CDR3 loop reads CASSLNEGVQTQYF. The CDR3 DNA reads TGTGCCAGCAGTCTTAACGAGGGGGTACAGACCCAGTACTTC.

This clonotype has at least ten counts. The chain carries TRBV19 and TRBJ1-2; 8 bases agree with TRBD1. V lost 5 bases and J lost 7; bases outside the gene matches: 6. The CDR3 runs to 13 residues. Germline CDR1 and CDR2: LNHDA and SQIVND (reference sequence). DNA of the CDR3: TGTGCCAGTAGTGCCCGGACAGGGTTTGGCTACACCTTC. It yields the protein CASSARTGFGYTF.

The rearrangement uses TRBV4-3 and TRBJ2-1, with TRBD2 matching over 9 bases. After removal of 1 base from V and 4 bases from J, the junction contained 5 bases not matched to a gene. Germline CDR1 is LGHNA and CDR2 is YSLEER. This CDR3 contains 16 residues. The CDR3 loop reads CASSQVGGGAYNEQFF. The CDR3, as DNA: TGCGCCAGCAGCCAAGTGGGCGGGGGGGCGTACAATGAGCAGTTCTTC.

This clonotype was detected a few times. CDR3 sequence: CSARLQITEAFF. CDR3 DNA sequence: TGCAGTGCTAGACTTCAGATCACTGAAGCTTTCTTT. V usage is TRBV20-1 and J usage is TRBJ1-1; D unresolved. V was shortened by 2 bases and J by 4 bases, with 8 bases between the two germline ends. There are 12 residues in the CDR3. Germline loops: CDR1 DFQATT, CDR2 SNEGSKA (reference sequence).

The chain carries TRBV9 and TRBJ2-1; D is undetermined. CDR1 and CDR2 from the germline V gene are SGDLS and YYNGEE. V was clipped by 0 bases and J by 6 bases, with 10 bases between them. This CDR3 comprises 14 residues. In nucleotides, the CDR3 is TGTGCCAGCAGCGTAGCCCCGGCCGGCAATGAGCAGTTCTTC. Its protein product is CASSVAPAGNEQFF.

The rearrangement uses TRBV19 and TRBJ1-1; 9 nucleotides line up with TRBD1. The germline gives CDR1 LNHDA, CDR2 SQIVND (reference sequence). This CDR3 region has 13 residues. The trim removed 9 bases at V and 2 bases at J, leaving 4 bases unmatched. In DNA form, the CDR3 reads TGTGCCAGCGGGACAGGGAAAAACACTGAAGCTTTCTTT. It codes for CASGTGKNTEAFF.

The V gene is TRBV29-1, the J gene TRBJ2-7; possible D gene TRBD2, 5 bases. CDR1 and CDR2 (germline): SQVTM, ANQGSEA. CDR3 size: 13 residues. V lost 1 base to trimming and J lost 3 bases, with 10 bases between them. The DNA of the CDR3 is TGCAGCGTTGAAGTATCCGGGAACTACGAGCAGTACTTC. It codes for CSVEVSGNYEQYF.

The chain couples TRBV2 to TRBJ1-6, with D perhaps matching TRBD1 (5 bases). Trimming pared 4 bases from V and 7 bases from J, leaving 11 bases between. The CDR3 spans 14 residues. The germline CDR1 and CDR2 sequences are SNHLY and FYNNEI. CDR3 protein: CASSVSEGNSPLHF. CDR3 in DNA: TGTGCCAGCAGTGTATCGGAGGGGAATTCACCCCTCCACTTT.

This clonotype was counted many times. The V call is TRBV7-8, the J call TRBJ1-2; the D is unclear. V lost 5 bases to trimming and J lost 0 bases, with 7 bases between them. The CDR3 totals 13 residues. Germline V gene data show CDR1 as SGHVS and CDR2 as FQNEAQ. The CDR3 sequence is CASSDRPNYGYTF. CDR3 nucleotides: TGTGCCAGCAGCGATCGACCTAACTATGGCTACACCTTC.